This TCR beta chain was identified in a study of metastatic and nonmetastatic thyroid tumors. Overall study: Repertoire comparison spanned blood and tumor or nodule tissue of malignant and benign thyroid patients.

Each patient came to thyroid surgery without any prior treatment (of any kind). The sample holds many counts of this clone. TCRdb called clones again from the PCR reads with MiXCR. The data show 30,000 to 40,000 clones, with roughly 14% seen just once and roughly 9.5% held by the top ten. Sequencing used blood. The sequence was obtained from a female donor with papillary thyroid cancer or a benign thyroid nodule (not recorded which). Some clones in this sample may be carry-over from other donors' samples.

CDR3 region: CASSLGHTDTQYF. The CDR3 DNA sequence: TGTGCCAGCAGCTTAGGTCACACAGATACGCAGTATTTT. The chain links TRBV7-6 to TRBJ2-3; D not resolved. Trimming left V 1 base short and J 2 bases short, with 4 bases between. Germline V gives CDR1 SGHVS, CDR2 FNYEAQ. The CDR3 contains 13 residues.